These 15 T cell receptor beta chains were sequenced from one sample in a study of blood T cell repertoires in COVID-19. Sequencing was performed with immunoSEQ multiplex PCR; in TCRdb, only in-frame clones are kept and a portion is missing. The sample holds 200,000 to 300,000 clones; approximately 80% are singletons and the top ten take around 7.2%. The specimen sequenced was peripheral blood. These receptors were collected from a woman older than 75 with COVID-19, enrolled during active disease.

The chain joins TRBV7-8 to TRBJ2-1, with D tentatively TRBD1 (5 bases). The germline gives CDR1 SGHVS, CDR2 FQNEAQ. V gave up 3 bases and J gave up 0 bases, with 21 bases separating them. The CDR3 covers 19 residues. In nucleotides, the CDR3 is TGTGCCAGCAGCTTTTCAAGGGGCTCCGGCCGAAGCTCCTACAATGAGCAGTTCTTC. The encoded protein is CASSFSRGSGRSSYNEQFF.

The V and J genes are TRBV9 and TRBJ1-1; 7 bases are shared with TRBD1. The CDR3 has 15 amino acids. Per germline, CDR1 SGDLS and CDR2 YYNGEE. V shed 0 bases, J shed 2 bases, and the junction held 4 bases outside the gene matches. CDR3 bases: TGTGCCAGCAGCGTAGCGTCAGGGGGTAACACTGAAGCTTTCTTT. Its translation is CASSVASGGNTEAFF.

The chain has TRBV18 and TRBJ1-1; no firm D call. The CDR3 extends over 14 amino acids. The ends were cut back, 2 bases at V and 0 bases at J, with 7 bases in the middle. The germline CDR1 and CDR2 sequences are KGHSH and LQKENI. CDR3 nucleotides: TGTGCCAGCTCACCAGTGTGGCTGAACACTGAAGCTTTCTTT. This codes for CASSPVWLNTEAFF.

This rearrangement joins TRBV6-5 to TRBJ1-1; TRBD1 is a possible D gene (6 bases). Germline V lookup: CDR1 MNHEY, CDR2 SVGAGI. V lost 6 bases and J lost 7, with 18 bases in between. The length of the CDR3 is 14 residues. In nucleotides, the CDR3 is TGTGCCAGCAGCTCAGGACAGCCGAACGGTGAAGCTTTCTTT. Residues: CASSSGQPNGEAFF.

The chain couples TRBV10-2 to TRBJ2-7, with TRBD2 as a possible D gene (7 bases). V lost 6 bases and J 4 bases, leaving 22 bases between the germline ends. The CDR3 is 16 amino acids. The germline CDR1 and CDR2 sequences are WSHSY and SAAADI. CDR3 nucleotides: TGCGCCAGCAGCGAGCCCTTCTCGAGGGGGGGGTACGAGCAGTACTTC. Translating it yields CASSEPFSRGGYEQYF.

J is TRBJ1-2 and V is TRBV5-6; the match to TRBD1 covers 7 bases. CDR3 length: 14 amino acids. V lost 4 bases to trimming and J lost 5 bases; unmatched junction nucleotides: 8. The germline gives CDR1 SGHDT, CDR2 YYEEEE. The CDR3 coding sequence is TGTGCCAGCAGCCCCATAGGGGGCGCTTATGGCTACACCTTC. This sequence encodes CASSPIGGAYGYTF.

This chain uses TRBV28 with TRBJ2-7; D possibly corresponds to TRBD2 (5 bases). V was cut by 6 bases and J by 6 bases, with 12 bases left in between. Germline assignment: CDR1 MDHEN and CDR2 SYDVKM. This CDR3 spans 12 amino acids. CDR3 amino acids: CASSTRVGEQYF. The CDR3 nucleotides read TGTGCCAGCAGCACTAGAGTAGGCGAGCAGTACTTC. Using reference TRBV28 and TRBJ2-7 for the parts outside the CDR3, the full variable domain is DVKVTQSSRYLVKRTGEKVFLECVQDMDHENMFWYRQDPGLGLRLIYFSYDVKMKEKGDIPEGYSVSREKKERFSLILESASTNQTSMYLCASSTRVGEQYFGPGTRLTVT.

The chain employs TRBV14 and TRBJ1-6, with TRBD1 as a possible D gene (5 bases). CDR1 is SGHDN, CDR2 FVKESK, per germline. CDR3 length: 16 residues. V lost 0 bases to trimming and J lost 7 bases, with 13 bases between them. The CDR3 loop reads CASSQDRDRYNSPLHF. The CDR3 nucleotides are TGTGCCAGCAGCCAAGATCGTGACAGATACAATTCACCCCTCCACTTT. The variable domain in full, with the rest retrieved from reference TRBV14 and TRBJ1-6, is EAGVTQFPSHSVIEKGQTVTLRCDPISGHDNLYWYRRVMGKEIKFLLHFVKESKQDESGMPNNRFLAERTGGTYSTLKVQPAELEDSGVYFCASSQDRDRYNSPLHFGNGTRLTVT.

This chain connects TRBV7-9 to TRBJ1-4; maybe TRBD1 (5 bases). The CDR3 totals 15 residues. Trimming removed 5 bases at V and 1 base at J, with 11 bases between. Per germline, CDR1 SEHNR and CDR2 FQNEAQ (reference sequence). CDR3 coding DNA: TGTGCCAGCAGCCCCGGGGGTCTAACTAATGAAAAACTGTTTTTT. It yields the protein CASSPGGLTNEKLFF.

This clone was counted only a few times. The V call is TRBV15, the J call TRBJ2-5; D gene ambiguous. V was pared by 2 bases and J by 1 base, with 5 bases between. There are 13 residues in the CDR3. CDR1 and CDR2 from the germline V gene are LNHNV and YYDKDF (reference sequence). In DNA form, the CDR3 reads TGTGCCACCAGCAGACTCTCCCAAGAGACCCAGTACTTC. This codes for CATSRLSQETQYF.

This chain uses TRBV11-2 with TRBJ1-1; D is unclear. This CDR3 has 13 amino acids. Between the trimmed V and J ends, which lost 3 bases and 1 base, there was a span of 6 bases. Germline CDR1 reads SGHAT; CDR2 reads FQNNGV. The CDR3 region is CASSFNRNTEAFF. CDR3 bases: TGTGCCAGCAGCTTTAATAGGAACACTGAAGCTTTCTTT.

The chain couples TRBV27 to TRBJ2-2; 9 positions agree with TRBD2. From germline, CDR1 is MNHEY and CDR2 SMNVEV (reference sequence). J was trimmed by 6 bases and V by 3 bases; bases with no gene match: 8. The CDR3 runs 16 residues. The CDR3 bases are TGTGCCAGCAGTTTGCCTAGCGGGATTGGGGCCGGGGAGCTGTTTTTT. This encodes CASSLPSGIGAGELFF.

V is TRBV10-3 and J is TRBJ1-1, with D possibly being TRBD1 (5 bases). CDR1 and CDR2 from the germline V gene are ENHRY and SYGVKD. The CDR3 sequence is 13 residues long. The V end was cut by 5 bases, the J end by 0 bases, with 7 bases between. In nucleotides, the CDR3 is TGTGCCATCAGTTCGGGGGTGAACACTGAAGCTTTCTTT. Translation gives CAISSGVNTEAFF.

The chain employs TRBV7-2 and TRBJ1-2; D not certain. Germline CDR1 reads SGHTA; CDR2 reads FQGNSA. The CDR3 loop spans 13 amino acids. V was cut by 2 bases and J by 2 bases, with 6 bases left in between. The CDR3 here is CASSLSANYGYTF. As DNA, the CDR3 is TGTGCCAGCAGCTTATCTGCGAACTATGGCTACACCTTC.

This chain links TRBV27 with TRBJ2-7; 10 positions agree with TRBD2. There are 15 residues in the CDR3. V lost 7 bases and J lost 4; bases outside the gene matches: 10. Germline V lookup: CDR1 MNHEY, CDR2 SMNVEV (reference sequence). Here the CDR3 DNA reads TGTGCCAGCACATCCGGGACTAGCGTAGGTTACGAGCAGTACTTC. It specifies CASTSGTSVGYEQYF.